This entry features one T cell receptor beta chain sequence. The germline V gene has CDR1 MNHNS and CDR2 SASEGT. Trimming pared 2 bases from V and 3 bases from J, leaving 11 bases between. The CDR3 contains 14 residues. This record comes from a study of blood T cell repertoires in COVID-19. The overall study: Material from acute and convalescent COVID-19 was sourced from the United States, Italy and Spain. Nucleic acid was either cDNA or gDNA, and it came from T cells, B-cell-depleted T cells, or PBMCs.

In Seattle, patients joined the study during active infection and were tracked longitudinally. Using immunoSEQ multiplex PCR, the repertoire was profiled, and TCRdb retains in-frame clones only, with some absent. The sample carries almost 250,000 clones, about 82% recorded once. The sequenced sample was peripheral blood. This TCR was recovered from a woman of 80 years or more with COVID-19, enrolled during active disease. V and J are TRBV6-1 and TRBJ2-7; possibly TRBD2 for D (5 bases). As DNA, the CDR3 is TGTGCCAGCAGTGAAACGGGGTTTCTCTACGAGCAGTACTTC. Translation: CASSETGFLYEQYF.